Listed here are 17 T cell receptor beta chains from one sample, sequenced in a study of regulatory T cells in long-lasting Graves disease. Regarding time point: newly diagnosed GD, antithyroid drugs for less than 3 months. There was RNA extracted from PBMCs, and the TCR library was made from it. Building of the TCR beta libraries involved iRepertoire HTBI primers and Arm-PCR of CDR3 regions. TCRdb reprocessed the multiplex PCR reads with MiXCR, giving one entry per CDR3 protein. The data show about 500,000 distinct CDR3 sequences, 12% seen once. The same sample was also used in a study of T cells in Graves' hyperthyroidism and ophthalmopathy.

The material sequenced was peripheral blood mononuclear cells (PBMCs), taken at new diagnosis, from a patient treated with antithyroid drugs. These receptor sequences come from a woman aged 25 to 39 with Graves disease.

Many counts were recorded for this clonotype. The CDR3 spells CASTGRTGSRTDTQYF. For the CDR3, the DNA is TGTGCCAGCACCGGTCGGACAGGGAGCCGCACAGATACGCAGTATTTT. The chain employs TRBV28 and TRBJ2-3; 8 positions agree with TRBD1. The germline V gene encodes CDR1 MDHEN and CDR2 SYDVKM. The CDR3 covers 16 residues. V lost 7 bases, J lost 1 base, and 10 bases stayed unmatched.

This clonotype has at least ten counts. The DNA of the CDR3 is TGTGCCAGCAGTTTTAAGGGGGAGTGGGGAAAACCCCTCCACTTT. It specifies CASSFKGEWGKPLHF. This rearrangement joins TRBV28 to TRBJ1-6; D is possibly TRBD1 (6 bases). Germline CDR1 is MDHEN and CDR2 is SYDVKM. Trimming left V 3 bases short and J 12 bases short, with 18 bases between. The length of the CDR3 is 15 residues.

A few counts support this clonotype. This sequence joins TRBV7-9 and TRBJ1-3, with D tentatively TRBD1 (5 bases). V shed 5 bases and J shed 2 bases, with 16 bases lying between them. Germline values: CDR1 SEHNR, CDR2 FQNEAQ (reference sequence). The CDR3 length is 16 residues. The CDR3 spells CASSLDSLGPGNTIYF. CDR3 coding DNA: TGTGCCAGCAGCCTAGACTCCCTGGGGCCTGGAAACACCATATATTTT.

This clonotype was found many times. The rearrangement links TRBV6-1 to TRBJ2-7, with TRBD2 matching over 11 bases. This CDR3 is 18 amino acids long. Looked up from germline, CDR1 is MNHNS and CDR2 is SASEGT. V gave up 4 bases and J gave up 0 bases; unmatched junction bases: 11. Written as DNA, the CDR3 is TGTGCCAGCAGTGTACCAAGGGGGACTAGCGGTTACTCCTACGAGCAGTACTTC. This gives the protein CASSVPRGTSGYSYEQYF.

This clonotype was counted at least ten times. CDR3 nucleotides: TGCGCCAGCAGCTTGGCCAGGGGGGGCAACAATGAGCAGTTCTTC. This translates into CASSLARGGNNEQFF. The chain employs TRBV5-1 and TRBJ2-1, with D perhaps matching TRBD1 or TRBD2 (7 bases each). This CDR3 has 15 amino acids. Germline CDR1 is SGHRS and CDR2 is YFSETQ. The ends were cut back, 0 bases at V and 5 bases at J, with 12 bases in the middle.

This clonotype was seen more than once but under ten times. This sequence joins TRBV19 and TRBJ2-1; tentatively, D is TRBD2 (5 bases). Trimming left V 1 base short and J 9 bases short, with 10 bases between. This CDR3 has 13 amino acids. CDR1 is LNHDA and CDR2 is SQIVND in the germline V gene (reference sequence). The CDR3: CASSIGGLFEQFF. For the CDR3, the DNA is TGTGCCAGTAGTATAGGCGGACTTTTTGAGCAGTTCTTC. The whole variable domain, remainder taken from reference TRBV19 and TRBJ2-1, is DGGITQSPKYLFRKEGQNVTLSCEQNLNHDAMYWYRQDPGQGLRLIYYSQIVNDFQKGDIAEGYSVSREKKESFPLTVTSAQKNPTAFYLCASSIGGLFEQFFGPGTRLTVL.

The J gene is TRBJ2-3, the V gene TRBV20-1; 15 bases line up with TRBD2. Germline CDR1 DFQATT, CDR2 SNEGSKA (reference sequence). V shed 3 bases and J 0 bases; nucleotides not matched to a gene: 16. The CDR3 is 21 amino acids. The CDR3: CSARPYGTSGRLGFSTDTQYF. CDR3 sequence (DNA): TGCAGTGCTAGGCCCTACGGGACTAGCGGGAGGCTAGGGTTTAGCACAGATACGCAGTATTTT.

Ten or more counts support this clonotype. In nucleotides, the CDR3 is TGTGCCAGCAGTTACGGGGGTAGGACAGATACGCAGTATTTT. Translated, it gives CASSYGGRTDTQYF. J is TRBJ2-3 and V is TRBV27; tentative D call: TRBD2 (6 bases). The V and J ends lost 4 bases and 3 bases respectively, with 11 bases between them. CDR1 and CDR2 from the germline V gene are MNHEY and SMNVEV (reference sequence). This CDR3 comprises 14 residues.

This clonotype came up many times. As DNA, the CDR3 is TGTGCCAGCAGCTTAGCGCTAGCGGGACGACGTACGGAGCAGTACTTC. Translating it yields CASSLALAGRRTEQYF. The rearrangement links TRBV7-9 to TRBJ2-7, with 9 bases aligning to TRBD2. The CDR3 spans 16 residues. Germline V gene lookup returns CDR1 SEHNR and CDR2 FQNEAQ (reference sequence). Trimming cost V 0 bases and J 7 bases; bases outside gene matches: 10.

In this sample, this clonotype turned up many times. J is TRBJ1-2 and V is TRBV20-1, with a weak D call TRBD1 (6 bases). Trimming cost V 1 base and J 2 bases, with 14 bases left between them. CDR1 is DFQATT, CDR2 SNEGSKA, per germline (reference sequence). This CDR3 comprises 15 residues. CDR3 loop: CSARGRRGPNYGYTF. DNA for the CDR3: TGCAGTGCTAGAGGGCGCAGGGGTCCCAACTATGGCTACACCTTC.

The rearrangement joins TRBV27 to TRBJ2-1; 8 nucleotides align to TRBD2. Germline loops: CDR1 MNHEY, CDR2 SMNVEV (reference sequence). This CDR3 spans 14 amino acids. With 6 bases clipped from V and 5 bases from J, the junction kept 6 bases outside the gene matches. This CDR3 reads CASRSGRPHNEQFF. The CDR3 DNA sequence: TGTGCCAGCAGGAGCGGGAGACCCCACAATGAGCAGTTCTTC.

The genes are TRBV5-1 and TRBJ1-3; D is undetermined. Trimming removed 0 bases from V and 9 bases from J, with 10 bases in between. Germline V gene sequence: CDR1 SGHRS, CDR2 YFSETQ. The CDR3 runs to 13 residues. The CDR3, as DNA: TGCGCCAGCAGCTTGGGAGAGGGCTTCACCATATATTTT. This encodes CASSLGEGFTIYF.

This clonotype was seen many times. In nucleotides, the CDR3 is TGCGCCAGCAGCTTTAGTACGAAGGCCTACGAGCAGTACTTC. Protein: CASSFSTKAYEQYF. The chain has TRBV5-1 and TRBJ2-7; no definite D call. Trimming left V 2 bases short and J 2 bases short, with 11 bases between. Germline CDR1 SGHRS, CDR2 YFSETQ. This CDR3 has 14 residues. The complete variable domain, with remaining parts taken from reference TRBV5-1 and TRBJ2-7, reads KAGVTQTPRYLIKTRGQQVTLSCSPISGHRSVSWYQQTPGQGLQFLFEYFSETQRNKGNFPGRFSGRQFSNSRSEMNVSTLELGDSALYLCASSFSTKAYEQYFGPGTRLTVT.

This clonotype was seen many times. The gene calls are TRBV4-2 and TRBJ2-5; 8 nucleotides match TRBD2. Unmatched junction bases numbered 5, after V lost 0 bases and J lost 5 bases. The V gene's germline CDR1 is LGHNA and CDR2 YNFKEQ. This CDR3 has 15 residues. CDR3 region: CASSQDGREAETQYF. DNA of the CDR3: TGTGCCAGCAGCCAAGATGGGCGGGAGGCCGAGACCCAGTACTTC.

Comment on this clonotype: Possible read error: a much larger clone is one base away. The chain employs TRBV15 and TRBJ1-1; no definite D call. V shed 1 base and J shed 10 bases, with 10 bases lying between them. The CDR3 spans 12 residues. Per germline, CDR1 LNHNV and CDR2 YYDKDF (reference sequence). CDR3: CATSRVRGGAFF. The CDR3 DNA is TGTGCCACCAGCAGAGTACGGGGTGGAGCTTTCTTT.

This clonotype has at least ten counts. The junction does not match germline at one end; this may be a read error. The chain links TRBV24-1 to TRBJ2-2, with 10 nucleotides matching TRBD1. The germline CDR1 and CDR2 sequences are KGHDR and SFDVKD. The CDR3 is 19 residues long. DNA of the CDR3: TGTGCCACCAGTGATTTGCGGGGACAGGGGAACCCCAACACCGGAGAGCTGTTTTTT. Its protein is CATSDLRGQGNPNTGELFF.

This clonotype was counted at least ten times. The gene calls are TRBV7-2 and TRBJ2-3; 9 positions match TRBD2. V shed 8 bases, J shed 5 bases, and the junction held 11 bases outside the gene matches. Germline-derived CDR1 and CDR2 are SGHTA and FQGNSA. The CDR3 runs to 15 residues. Here the CDR3 DNA reads TGTGCCAGCGGTAGCGGCGGGAGGGCGGTAGATACGCAGTATTTT. Translated: CASGSGGRAVDTQYF.